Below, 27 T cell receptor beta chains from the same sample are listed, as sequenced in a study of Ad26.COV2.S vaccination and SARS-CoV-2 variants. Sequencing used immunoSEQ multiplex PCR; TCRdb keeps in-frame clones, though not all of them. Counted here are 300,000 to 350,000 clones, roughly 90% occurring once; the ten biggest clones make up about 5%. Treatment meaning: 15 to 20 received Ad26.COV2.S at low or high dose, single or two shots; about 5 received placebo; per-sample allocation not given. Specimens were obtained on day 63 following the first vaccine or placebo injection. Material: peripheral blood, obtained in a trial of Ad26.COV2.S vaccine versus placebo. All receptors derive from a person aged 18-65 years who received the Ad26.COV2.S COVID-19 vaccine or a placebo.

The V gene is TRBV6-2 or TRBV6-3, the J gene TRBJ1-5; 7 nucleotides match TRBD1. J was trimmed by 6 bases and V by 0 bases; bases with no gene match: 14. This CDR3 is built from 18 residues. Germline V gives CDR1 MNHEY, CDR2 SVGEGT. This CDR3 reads CASSYSSLDRAFSQPQHF. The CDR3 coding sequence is TGTGCCAGCAGTTACTCTAGCCTCGACAGGGCCTTTAGTCAGCCCCAGCATTTT.

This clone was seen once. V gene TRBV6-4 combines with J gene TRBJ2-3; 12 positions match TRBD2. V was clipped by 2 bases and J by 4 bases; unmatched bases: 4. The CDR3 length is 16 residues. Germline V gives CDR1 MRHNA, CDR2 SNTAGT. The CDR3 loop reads CASSDDASGGADTQYF. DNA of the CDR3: TGTGCCAGCAGTGACGATGCTAGCGGGGGGGCAGATACGCAGTATTTT.

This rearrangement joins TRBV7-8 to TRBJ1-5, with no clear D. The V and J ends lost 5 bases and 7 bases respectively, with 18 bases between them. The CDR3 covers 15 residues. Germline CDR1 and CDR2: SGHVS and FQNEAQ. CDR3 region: CASSPDWMFRQPQHF. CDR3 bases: TGTGCCAGCAGCCCTGATTGGATGTTTAGGCAGCCCCAGCATTTT.

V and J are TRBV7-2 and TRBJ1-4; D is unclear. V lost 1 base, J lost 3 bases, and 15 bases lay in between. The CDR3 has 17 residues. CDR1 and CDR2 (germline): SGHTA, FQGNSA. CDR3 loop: CASSLDAALVANEKLFF. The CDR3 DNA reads TGTGCCAGCAGCTTAGATGCGGCGCTGGTAGCTAATGAAAAACTGTTTTTT.

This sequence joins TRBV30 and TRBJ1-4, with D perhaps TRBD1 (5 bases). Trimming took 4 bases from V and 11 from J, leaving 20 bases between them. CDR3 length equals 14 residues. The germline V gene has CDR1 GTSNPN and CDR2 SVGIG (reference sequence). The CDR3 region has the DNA TGTGCCTGGAACCCACCTGGACGGGGGTGGAAACTGTTTTTT. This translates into CAWNPPGRGWKLFF.

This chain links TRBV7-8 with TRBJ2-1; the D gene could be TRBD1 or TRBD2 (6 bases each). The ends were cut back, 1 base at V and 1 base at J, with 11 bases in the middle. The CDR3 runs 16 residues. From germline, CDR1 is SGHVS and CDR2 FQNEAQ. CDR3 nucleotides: TGTGCCAGCAGCTTAGTAGGGGGGTCGTCCTACAATGAGCAGTTCTTC. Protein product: CASSLVGGSSYNEQFF. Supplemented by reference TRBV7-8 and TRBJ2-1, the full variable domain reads GAGVSQSPRYKVAKRGQDVALRCDPISGHVSLFWYQQALGQGPEFLTYFQNEAQLDKSGLPSDRFFAERPEGSVSTLKIQRTQQEDSAVYLCASSLVGGSSYNEQFFGPGTRLTVL.

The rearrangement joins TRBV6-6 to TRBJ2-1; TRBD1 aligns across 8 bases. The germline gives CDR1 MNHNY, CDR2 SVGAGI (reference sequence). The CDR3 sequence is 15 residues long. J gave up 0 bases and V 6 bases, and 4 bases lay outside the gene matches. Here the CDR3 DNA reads TGTGCCAGCAGGACAGGGGTTAGCTCCTACAATGAGCAGTTCTTC. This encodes CASRTGVSSYNEQFF.

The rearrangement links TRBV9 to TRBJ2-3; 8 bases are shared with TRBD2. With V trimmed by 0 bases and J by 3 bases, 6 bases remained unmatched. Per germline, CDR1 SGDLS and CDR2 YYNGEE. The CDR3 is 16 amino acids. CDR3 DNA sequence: TGTGCCAGCAGCGTAGCGAGCGGGGGAACGACAGATACGCAGTATTTT. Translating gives CASSVASGGTTDTQYF.

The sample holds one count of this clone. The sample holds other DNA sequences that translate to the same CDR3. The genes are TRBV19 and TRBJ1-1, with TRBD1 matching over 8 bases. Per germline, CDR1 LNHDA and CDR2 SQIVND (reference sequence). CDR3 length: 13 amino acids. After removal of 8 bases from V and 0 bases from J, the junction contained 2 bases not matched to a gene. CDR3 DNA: TGTGCCAGTTCGGACAGGGTGAACACTGAAGCTTTCTTT. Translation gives CASSDRVNTEAFF.

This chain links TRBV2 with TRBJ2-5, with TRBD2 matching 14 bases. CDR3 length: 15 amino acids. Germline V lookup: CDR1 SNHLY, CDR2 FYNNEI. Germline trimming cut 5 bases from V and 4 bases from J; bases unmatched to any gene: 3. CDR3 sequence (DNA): TGTGCCAGCAGTCTGACTAGCGGGGGGGCAGAGACCCAGTACTTC. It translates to CASSLTSGGAETQYF.

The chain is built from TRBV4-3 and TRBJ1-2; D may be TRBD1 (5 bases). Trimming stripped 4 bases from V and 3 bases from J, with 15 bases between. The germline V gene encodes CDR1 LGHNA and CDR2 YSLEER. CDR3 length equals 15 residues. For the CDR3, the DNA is TGCGCCAGCAGCCGCTTAGGGGAGGTTTACTATGGCTACACCTTC. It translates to CASSRLGEVYYGYTF.

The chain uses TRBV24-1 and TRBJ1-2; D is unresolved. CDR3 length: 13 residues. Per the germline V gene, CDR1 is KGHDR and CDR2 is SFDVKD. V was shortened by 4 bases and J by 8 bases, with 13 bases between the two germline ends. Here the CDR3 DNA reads TGTGCCACCAGTGACCCAGGCGGTGGAGGCTACACCTTC. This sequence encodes CATSDPGGGGYTF.

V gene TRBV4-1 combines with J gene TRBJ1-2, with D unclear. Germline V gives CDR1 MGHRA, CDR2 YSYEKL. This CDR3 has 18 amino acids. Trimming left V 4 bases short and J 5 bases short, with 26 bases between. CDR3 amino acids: CASSPLLWDGEELYGYTF. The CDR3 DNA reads TGCGCCAGCAGCCCCCTACTTTGGGATGGTGAAGAGCTATATGGCTACACCTTC.

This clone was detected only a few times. Written as DNA, the CDR3 is TGTGCCAGTAGCCCGGGGCTCGGGGTGGGGTACGAGCAGTACTTC. Its translation is CASSPGLGVGYEQYF. This rearrangement joins TRBV27 to TRBJ2-7, with D perhaps TRBD1 or TRBD2 (5 bases each). Deletions cut 9 bases from V and 4 bases from J, with 22 bases between. The CDR3 is 15 amino acids. CDR1 is MNHEY and CDR2 is SMNVEV in the germline V gene (reference sequence).

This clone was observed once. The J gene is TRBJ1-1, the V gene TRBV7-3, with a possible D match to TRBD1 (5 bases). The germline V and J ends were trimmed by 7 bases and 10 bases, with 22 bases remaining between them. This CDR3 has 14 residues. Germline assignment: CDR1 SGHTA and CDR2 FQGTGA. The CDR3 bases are TGTGCCAGCATCCTAATCCCCCCGGGGCAAGGAGCTTTCTTT. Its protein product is CASILIPPGQGAFF.

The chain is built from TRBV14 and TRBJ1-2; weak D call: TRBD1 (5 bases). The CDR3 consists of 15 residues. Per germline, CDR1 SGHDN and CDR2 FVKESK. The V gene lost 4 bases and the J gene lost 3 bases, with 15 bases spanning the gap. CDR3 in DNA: TGTGCCAGCAGCCTAGACAGTCAAAGATACTATGGCTACACCTTC. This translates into CASSLDSQRYYGYTF.

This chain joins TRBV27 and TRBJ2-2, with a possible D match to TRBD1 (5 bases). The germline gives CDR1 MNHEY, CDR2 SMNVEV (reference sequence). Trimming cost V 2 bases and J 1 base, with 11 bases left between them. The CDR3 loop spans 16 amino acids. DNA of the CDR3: TGTGCCAGCAGTTTAGCCGGACAACTGAACACCGGGGAGCTGTTTTTT. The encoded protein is CASSLAGQLNTGELFF.

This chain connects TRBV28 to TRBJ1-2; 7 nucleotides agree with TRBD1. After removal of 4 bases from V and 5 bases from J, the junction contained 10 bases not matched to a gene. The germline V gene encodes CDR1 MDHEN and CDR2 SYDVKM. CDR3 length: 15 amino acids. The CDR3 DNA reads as TGTGCCAGCAGTTACCACGACAGGGAGGGATATGGCTACACCTTC. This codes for CASSYHDREGYGYTF.

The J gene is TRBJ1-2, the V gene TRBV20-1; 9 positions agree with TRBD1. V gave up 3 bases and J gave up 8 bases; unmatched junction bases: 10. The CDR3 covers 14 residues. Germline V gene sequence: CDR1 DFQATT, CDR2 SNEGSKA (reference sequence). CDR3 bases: TGCAGTGCTAGTTGGACCGGGACAGGGAGCGGCTACACCTTC. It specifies CSASWTGTGSGYTF.

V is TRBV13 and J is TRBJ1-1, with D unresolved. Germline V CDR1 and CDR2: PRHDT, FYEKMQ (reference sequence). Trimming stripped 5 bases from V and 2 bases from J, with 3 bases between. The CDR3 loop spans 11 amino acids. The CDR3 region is CASSPNTEAFF. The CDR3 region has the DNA TGTGCCAGCAGCCCTAACACTGAAGCTTTCTTT.

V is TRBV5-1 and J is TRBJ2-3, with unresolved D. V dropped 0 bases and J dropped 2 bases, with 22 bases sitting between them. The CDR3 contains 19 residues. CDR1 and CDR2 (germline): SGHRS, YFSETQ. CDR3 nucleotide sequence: TGCGCCAGCAGCTTGGCCGCGGATAAGGCCCGTCCCTTCACAGATACGCAGTATTTT. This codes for CASSLAADKARPFTDTQYF.

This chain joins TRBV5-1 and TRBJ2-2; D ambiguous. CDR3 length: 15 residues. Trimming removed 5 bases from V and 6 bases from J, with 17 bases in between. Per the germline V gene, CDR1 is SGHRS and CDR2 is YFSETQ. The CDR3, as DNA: TGCGCCAGCAGGGAAGGGTCTACCAACGCCGGGGAGCTGTTTTTT. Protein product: CASREGSTNAGELFF.

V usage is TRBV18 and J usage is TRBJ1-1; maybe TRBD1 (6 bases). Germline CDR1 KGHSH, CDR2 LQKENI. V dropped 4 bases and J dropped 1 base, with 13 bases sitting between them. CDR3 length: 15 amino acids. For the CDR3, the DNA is TGTGCCAGCTCACTCAACAGGGACCGGAACACTGAAGCTTTCTTT. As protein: CASSLNRDRNTEAFF.

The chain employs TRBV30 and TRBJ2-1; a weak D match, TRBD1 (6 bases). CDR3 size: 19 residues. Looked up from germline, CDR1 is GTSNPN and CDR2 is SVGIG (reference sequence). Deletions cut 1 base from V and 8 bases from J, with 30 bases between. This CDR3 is CAWSELEVRGTPLTYEQFF. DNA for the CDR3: TGTGCCTGGAGTGAATTGGAGGTGAGGGGGACCCCCCTTACATATGAGCAGTTCTTC.

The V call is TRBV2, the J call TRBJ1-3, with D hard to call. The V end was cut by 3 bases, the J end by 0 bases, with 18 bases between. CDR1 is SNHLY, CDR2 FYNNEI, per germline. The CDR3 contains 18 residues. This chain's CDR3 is CASSDEGNRVHSGNTIYF. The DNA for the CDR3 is TGTGCCAGCAGTGATGAGGGTAATAGGGTCCACTCTGGAAACACCATATATTTT.

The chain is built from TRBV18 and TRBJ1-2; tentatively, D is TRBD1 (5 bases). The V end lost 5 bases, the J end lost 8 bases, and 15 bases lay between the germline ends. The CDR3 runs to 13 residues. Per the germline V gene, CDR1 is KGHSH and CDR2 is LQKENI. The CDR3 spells CASSTSDQGGYTF. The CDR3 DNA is TGTGCCAGCTCAACCTCGGACCAGGGAGGCTACACCTTC. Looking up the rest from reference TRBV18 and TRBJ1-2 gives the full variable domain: NAGVMQNPRHLVRRRGQEARLRCSPMKGHSHVYWYRQLPEEGLKFMVYLQKENIIDESGMPKERFSAEFPKEGPSILRIQQVVRGDSAAYFCASSTSDQGGYTFGSGTRLTVV.

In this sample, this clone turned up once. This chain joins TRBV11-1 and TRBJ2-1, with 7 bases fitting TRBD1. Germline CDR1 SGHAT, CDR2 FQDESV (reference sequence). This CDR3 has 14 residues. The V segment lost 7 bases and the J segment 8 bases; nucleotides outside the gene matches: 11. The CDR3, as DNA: TGTGCCAGCACCGGGACAGAGAAAAGCGATGAGCAGTTCTTC. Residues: CASTGTEKSDEQFF.